The 17 T cell receptor beta chains in this list originate from one sample, sequenced in a study of blood T cells in healthy people across ages. A sample-barcoded 5' primer and a J-beta primer mix were used in a second PCR of about 7 to 11 cycles. TCRdb used MiXCR to reprocess the 5' RACE reads, holding one entry per CDR3 protein. The sample consists of some 900,000 distinct CDR3 sequences, 48% of them appearing once. The sample comprised blood. The source of these receptors is a man aged 30 to 45 in good health.

The rearrangement links TRBV5-6 to TRBJ2-5; TRBD2 is a possible D gene (7 bases). The J call may be wrong; the DNA end is better matched by TRBJ2-7. This CDR3 has 15 residues. Germline loops: CDR1 SGHDT, CDR2 YYEEEE. CDR3 protein: CASSRGAEYVYEQYF. As DNA, the CDR3 is TGTGCCAGCAGCCGGGGGGCGGAGTACGTCTACGAGCAGTACTTC.

This clonotype was detected once. This sequence joins TRBV3-1 and TRBJ2-5, with TRBD2 matching over 11 bases. The germline CDR1 and CDR2 sequences are LGHDT and YNNKEL (reference sequence). The ends lost 3 bases at V and 11 bases at J; junction bases unmatched: 8. The CDR3 runs 14 residues. This CDR3 is CASSHSGGDNEQYF. The CDR3 coding sequence is TGTGCCAGCAGCCATAGCGGGGGGGACAATGAGCAGTACTTC.

The chain uses TRBV28 and TRBJ2-7; 7 nucleotides align to TRBD1. Germline CDR1 and CDR2: MDHEN and SYDVKM. This CDR3 is 14 amino acids long. Trimming at V came to 5 bases and at J to 5 bases, leaving 9 bases not matched to a gene. The CDR3: CASSLQGISDEQYF. CDR3 DNA sequence: TGTGCCAGCAGTCTACAGGGGATATCCGACGAGCAGTACTTC.

This clonotype was counted many times. The junction differs from germline at one of its ends, possibly a read error. The V and J genes are TRBV5-1 and TRBJ1-1; no clear D. The CDR3 spans 13 residues. The germline CDR1 and CDR2 sequences are SGHRS and YFSETQ. The CDR3 coding sequence is TGTGCCAGCAGCTCGACGGGGAACACTGAAGCTTTCTTT. Its protein is CASSSTGNTEAFF.

J is TRBJ2-5 and V is TRBV12-3 or TRBV12-4, with 7 bases fitting TRBD2. The trim removed 6 bases at V and 3 bases at J, leaving 10 bases unmatched. This CDR3 spans 15 amino acids. The CDR3 reads CASSRSGAEKETQYF. In nucleotides, the CDR3 is TGTGCCAGCAGCCGGAGCGGGGCAGAGAAAGAGACCCAGTACTTC.

The gene calls are TRBV9 and TRBJ2-5; D is unresolved. Per germline, CDR1 SGDLS and CDR2 YYNGEE. This CDR3 has 15 amino acids. The V and J ends lost 0 bases and 2 bases respectively, with 11 bases between them. CDR3 DNA: TGTGCCAGCAGCGTAGCACCCGATAGACAAGAGACCCAGTACTTC. This translates into CASSVAPDRQETQYF.

This clonotype has only a few counts. The chain joins TRBV3-1 to TRBJ2-5; D possibly uses TRBD1 or TRBD2 (6 bases each). Germline V gives CDR1 LGHDT, CDR2 YNNKEL (reference sequence). V shed 3 bases and J shed 4 bases, with 15 bases lying between them. The CDR3 covers 15 residues. The CDR3 protein is CASSQDGGGGETQYF. CDR3 in DNA: TGTGCCAGCAGCCAGGATGGAGGGGGTGGAGAGACCCAGTACTTC.

This clonotype was found a few times. The chain recombines TRBV7-9 with TRBJ1-1; 10 positions match TRBD1. Losses at the gene ends were 5 bases for V and 2 bases for J; bases not matched to a gene: 5. Germline loops: CDR1 SEHNR, CDR2 FQNEAQ (reference sequence). This CDR3 has 15 amino acids. The CDR3 sequence: CASSPWTGGNTEAFF. For the CDR3, the DNA is TGTGCCAGCAGCCCCTGGACAGGGGGTAACACTGAAGCTTTCTTT.

This chain joins TRBV29-1 and TRBJ1-2, with 7 bases identical to TRBD1. The CDR3 contains 10 residues. Germline V CDR1 and CDR2: SQVTM, ANQGSEA. The J segment lost 8 bases and the V segment lost 7 bases, leaving 4 bases of the junction unmatched. The chain's CDR3 is CSARGVGYTF. DNA of the CDR3: TGCAGCGCCAGGGGGGTCGGCTACACCTTC. Filled out from reference TRBV29-1 and TRBJ1-2, the complete variable domain reads SAVISQKPSRDICQRGTSLTIQCQVDSQVTMMFWYRQQPGQSLTLIATANQGSEATYESGFVIDKFPISRPNLTFSTLTVSNMSPEDSSIYLCSARGVGYTFGSGTRLTVV.

This clonotype was picked up a small number of times. The chain has TRBV25-1 and TRBJ1-5; TRBD1 is a possible D gene (6 bases). V was clipped by 1 base and J by 6 bases, with 13 bases between them. This CDR3 spans 15 amino acids. CDR1 is MGHDK and CDR2 is SYGVNS in the germline V gene. CDR3 region: CASSESGVGFQPQHF. For the CDR3, the DNA is TGTGCCAGCAGTGAATCAGGGGTCGGCTTTCAGCCCCAGCATTTT.

This rearrangement joins TRBV5-5 to TRBJ2-1; 9 bases fit TRBD2. V lost 3 bases and J lost 5; bases outside the gene matches: 9. The CDR3 is 16 amino acids. Germline V gives CDR1 SGHKS, CDR2 YYEKEE (reference sequence). Here the CDR3 DNA reads TGTGCCAGCAGCTGGGAAATAGCGGGGGCCAACAATGAGCAGTTCTTC. Its translation is CASSWEIAGANNEQFF.

V is TRBV12-3 or TRBV12-4 and J is TRBJ1-6; 9 bases align to TRBD1. V was clipped by 0 bases and J by 10 bases; unmatched bases: 7. CDR3 length: 16 amino acids. The CDR3 sequence: CASSLARDRVGSPLHF. The CDR3 nucleotides are TGTGCCAGCAGTTTAGCGCGGGACAGGGTAGGCTCACCCCTCCACTTT.

This chain connects TRBV28 to TRBJ1-6; a weak D match, TRBD1 (5 bases). This CDR3 is 14 amino acids long. In germline, CDR1 is MDHEN, CDR2 SYDVKM. Deletions cut 2 bases from V and 11 bases from J, with 13 bases between. CDR3 nucleotides: TGTGCCAGCAGTTTAGGGCAGGGACTAACACCCCTCCACTTT. It specifies CASSLGQGLTPLHF.

This rearrangement joins TRBV6-6 to TRBJ2-1; D unresolved. CDR3 size: 12 residues. CDR1 is MNHNY, CDR2 SVGAGI, per germline (reference sequence). V was cut by 7 bases and J by 0 bases, with 4 bases left in between. The CDR3 nucleotides are TGTGCCAGCACCAGCTCCTACAATGAGCAGTTCTTC. It codes for CASTSSYNEQFF.

The rearrangement links TRBV2 to TRBJ2-7; 8 positions agree with TRBD1. The CDR3 sequence is 16 residues long. Germline lookup yields CDR1 SNHLY and CDR2 FYNNEI. Unmatched junction bases numbered 10, after V lost 4 bases and J lost 2 bases. Here the CDR3 DNA reads TGTGCCAGCAGTGTGTTCGGGCAGGGGGCTCCCTACGAGCAGTACTTC. It is translated as CASSVFGQGAPYEQYF. Based on the CDR3 plus reference TRBV2 and TRBJ2-7, the full variable domain is EPEVTQTPSHQVTQMGQEVILRCVPISNHLYFYWYRQILGQKVEFLVSFYNNEISEKSEIFDDQFSVERPDGSNFTLKIRSTKLEDSAMYFCASSVFGQGAPYEQYFGPGTRLTVT.

This clonotype showed up just a few times. The chain employs TRBV6-4 and TRBJ2-3, with 15 bases identical to TRBD2. CDR1 and CDR2 from the germline V gene are MRHNA and SNTAGT. CDR3 length: 17 residues. Trimming took 3 bases from V and 7 from J; bases not matched to a gene: 8. The CDR3 DNA follows: TGTGCCAGCAGTGAGTCGCCGGGACTAGCGGGGGGATATACGCAGTATTTT. Its protein product is CASSESPGLAGGYTQYF.

This clonotype has a handful of counts. The CDR3 bases are TGTGCCAGCAGCGGCTACAGTAGCTATGGCTACACCTTC. This translates into CASSGYSSYGYTF. V and J are TRBV5-4 and TRBJ1-2; D not certain. This CDR3 spans 13 amino acids. In germline, CDR1 is SGHNT, CDR2 YYREEE (reference sequence). Between the trimmed V and J ends, which lost 4 bases and 4 bases, there was a span of 11 bases.